This T cell receptor beta chain was observed in a study of vaccination and CD4 T cells after COVID-19. In the study overall: The post-vaccine samples came a median 72 days after dose two (range 14 to 241).

TCRdb ran MiXCR on the PCR reads and lists one entry per CDR3 protein. Among around 37,000 distinct CDR3 sequences listed, approximately 40% were seen once. Germline CDR1 reads LNHDA; CDR2 reads SQIVND (reference sequence). The CDR3 is 15 amino acids. V shed 7 bases, J shed 2 bases, and the junction held 8 bases outside the gene matches. Noted time point: late sampling 161 to 241 days after vaccination in a few convalescent patients. The receptor was isolated from a human donor who had recovered from COVID-19. V gene TRBV19 combines with J gene TRBJ1-1; TRBD1 matches at 9 bases. The specimen comprised CD4+ T cells from blood, sampled about 7 months after SARS-CoV-2 vaccination. The CDR3 reads CASTLWGQGNTEAFF. The CDR3 DNA reads as TGTGCCAGTACTCTTTGGGGACAGGGAAACACTGAAGCTTTCTTT. Based on the CDR3 plus reference TRBV19 and TRBJ1-1, the full variable domain is DGGITQSPKYLFRKEGQNVTLSCEQNLNHDAMYWYRQDPGQGLRLIYYSQIVNDFQKGDIAEGYSVSREKKESFPLTVTSAQKNPTAFYLCASTLWGQGNTEAFFGQGTRLTVV.